The 18 T cell receptor beta chains given below trace back to one sample, sequenced in a study of post-analysis software for immune sequencing data. Study observations and caveats: In patients, TRBV5-6, TRBV5-1 and TRBV20-1 belonged to five or six TRBV segments found more frequently than in controls.

Unique molecular identifiers were built into the TCR beta cDNA libraries. Using its own MiXCR run on the PCR reads, TCRdb lists one record per CDR3 protein. Of hundreds of thousands of distinct CDR3 sequences in the sample, roughly 27% were seen once. The antigens for these receptors are not known. Specimen: blood. The receptors here all came from a girl aged 10 to 17 with multiple sclerosis.

This clonotype was picked up a small number of times. This chain links TRBV5-1 with TRBJ1-1; tentatively, D is TRBD1 (5 bases). From germline, CDR1 is SGHRS and CDR2 YFSETQ. V lost 2 bases and J 1 base, leaving 21 bases between the germline ends. CDR3 length: 18 amino acids. CDR3 coding DNA: TGCGCCAGCAGCTTAGCCTATAGGGACGGACTACGGAACACTGAAGCTTTCTTT. Translated, it gives CASSLAYRDGLRNTEAFF.

This clonotype was recorded a few times. The chain carries TRBV28 and TRBJ2-5; 7 nucleotides match TRBD2. The V gene's germline CDR1 is MDHEN and CDR2 SYDVKM. The CDR3 covers 15 residues. J lost 4 bases, V lost 6 bases, and 11 bases had no gene match. This CDR3 reads CASSSEWTRRETQYF. The CDR3 bases are TGTGCCAGCAGCTCTGAATGGACTAGGAGAGAGACCCAGTACTTC.

This clonotype was recorded many times. The chain is built from TRBV6-5 and TRBJ2-3; D is unclear. This CDR3 is built from 13 residues. Per the germline V gene, CDR1 is MNHEY and CDR2 is SVGAGI. The V end was cut by 6 bases, the J end by 5 bases, with 12 bases between. Here the CDR3 reads CASSPRWQDTQYF. The CDR3 nucleotides are TGTGCCAGCAGCCCGCGGTGGCAAGATACGCAGTATTTT.

The chain is built from TRBV2 and TRBJ2-2; 9 bases are a match to TRBD1. CDR1 SNHLY and CDR2 FYNNEI come from the germline V gene. The ends lost 6 bases at V and 5 bases at J; junction bases unmatched: 10. The CDR3 is made up of 16 amino acids. CDR3 DNA: TGTGCCAGCAGAAAGAAGACAGGGGGGCAGACCGGGGAGCTGTTTTTT. This gives the protein CASRKKTGGQTGELFF. Full variable domain (remainder filled in from reference TRBV2 and TRBJ2-2): EPEVTQTPSHQVTQMGQEVILRCVPISNHLYFYWYRQILGQKVEFLVSFYNNEISEKSEIFDDQFSVERPDGSNFTLKIRSTKLEDSAMYFCASRKKTGGQTGELFFGEGSRLTVL.

This clonotype was detected a few times. The V call is TRBV7-7, the J call TRBJ2-1, with a tentative D call TRBD2 (6 bases). Germline CDR1 is SSHAT and CDR2 is FNYEAQ (reference sequence). V was clipped by 5 bases and J by 2 bases, with 13 bases between them. CDR3 size: 15 residues. As DNA, the CDR3 is TGTGCCAGCAGCCCCTTAGCGGAAGCCTACAATGAGCAGTTCTTC. It yields the protein CASSPLAEAYNEQFF.

This chain connects TRBV6-5 to TRBJ1-1, with TRBD1 matching over 7 bases. CDR1 is MNHEY, CDR2 SVGAGI, per germline. The V gene end was trimmed by 5 bases and the J gene end by 2 bases; junction bases not matched to a gene: 5. The CDR3 has 14 residues. The CDR3 loop is CASSDRDGNTEAFF. For the CDR3, the DNA is TGTGCCAGCAGTGACAGGGACGGCAACACTGAAGCTTTCTTT.

This clonotype occurred a few times. The CDR3 spells CSATYSDPGGQPQHF. The DNA of the CDR3 is TGCAGTGCTACCTATTCGGACCCGGGGGGTCAGCCCCAGCATTTT. V is TRBV20-1 and J is TRBJ1-5; D is perhaps TRBD1 (5 bases). The CDR3 extends over 15 amino acids. V was trimmed by 4 bases and J by 6 bases, leaving 19 bases between them. From germline, CDR1 is DFQATT and CDR2 SNEGSKA (reference sequence).

The chain carries TRBV3-1 and TRBJ1-2; D remains unclear. V was pared by 0 bases and J by 4 bases, with 9 bases between. Germline V lookup: CDR1 LGHDT, CDR2 YNNKEL (reference sequence). This CDR3 is built from 14 residues. CDR3 in DNA: TGTGCCAGCAGCCAAGATATGGGGATCTATGGCTACACCTTC. It codes for CASSQDMGIYGYTF.

The chain has TRBV27 and TRBJ2-7, with TRBD1 matching over 8 bases. The V gene end was trimmed by 3 bases and the J gene end by 2 bases; junction bases not matched to a gene: 6. This CDR3 contains 15 residues. CDR1 MNHEY and CDR2 SMNVEV come from the germline V gene (reference sequence). The CDR3 protein is CASSFHGTGAYEQYF. The CDR3 coding sequence is TGTGCCAGCAGTTTCCACGGGACAGGAGCCTACGAGCAGTACTTC.

The J gene is TRBJ2-7, the V gene TRBV7-2; D gene ambiguous. Germline lookup yields CDR1 SGHTA and CDR2 FQGNSA. This CDR3 has 14 amino acids. Deletions cut 5 bases from V and 6 bases from J, with 17 bases between. This CDR3 reads CASSRGAIGPEQYF. Here the CDR3 DNA reads TGTGCCAGCAGCCGAGGTGCAATCGGGCCCGAGCAGTACTTC. The full variable domain, its missing parts supplied by reference TRBV7-2 and TRBJ2-7, is GAGVSQSPSNKVTEKGKDVELRCDPISGHTALYWYRQSLGQGLEFLIYFQGNSAPDKSGLPSDRFSAERTGGSVSTLTIQRTQQEDSAVYLCASSRGAIGPEQYFGPGTRLTVT.

The chain couples TRBV19 to TRBJ2-2; D is ambiguous. The CDR3 has 14 amino acids. The V end was cut by 4 bases, the J end by 1 base, with 7 bases between. CDR1 is LNHDA and CDR2 is SQIVND in the germline V gene (reference sequence). The CDR3 region is CASSSWLNTGELFF. The CDR3 DNA reads TGTGCCAGTAGTAGCTGGCTGAACACCGGGGAGCTGTTTTTT.

The CDR3 protein is CASSEGAGWYEQYF. CDR3 nucleotides: TGCGCCAGCAGTGAGGGGGCTGGTTGGTACGAGCAGTACTTC. The chain uses TRBV10-1 and TRBJ2-7; tentatively, D is TRBD1 (5 bases). Trimming cost V 2 bases and J 4 bases, with 12 bases left between them. Per the germline V gene, CDR1 is WNHNN and CDR2 is SYGVQD (reference sequence). The CDR3 is made up of 14 amino acids.

The chain has TRBV7-2 and TRBJ1-1; possibly TRBD1 for D (6 bases). This CDR3 has 14 amino acids. Germline V gene sequence: CDR1 SGHTA, CDR2 FQGNSA. V gave up 3 bases and J gave up 5 bases, with 13 bases separating them. The CDR3 coding sequence is TGTGCCAGCAGCTTGCCAACGAGGGGGACTGAAGCTTTCTTT. This encodes CASSLPTRGTEAFF.

The chain joins TRBV27 to TRBJ2-3, with 7 bases aligning to TRBD1. Trimming took 5 bases from V and 5 from J; bases not matched to a gene: 10. The CDR3 is 15 residues long. Germline values: CDR1 MNHEY, CDR2 SMNVEV (reference sequence). The DNA of the CDR3 is TGTGCCAGCAGTCAGAAACGGACAGGACGAGATACGCAGTATTTT. It translates to CASSQKRTGRDTQYF.

This clonotype was observed a handful of times. CDR3: CASRTTTGGNSPLHF. The CDR3 DNA sequence: TGTGCCAGCAGAACGACGACAGGGGGTAATTCACCCCTCCACTTT. The chain recombines TRBV12-3 or TRBV12-4 with TRBJ1-6; 9 bases are a match to TRBD1. After removal of 6 bases from V and 6 bases from J, the junction contained 6 bases not matched to a gene. This CDR3 spans 15 amino acids.

This chain links TRBV7-2 with TRBJ2-7; TRBD2 might be the D (5 bases). The germline V gene encodes CDR1 SGHTA and CDR2 FQGNSA. V lost 3 bases and J lost 6, with 21 bases in between. The CDR3 covers 16 residues. The CDR3 reads CASSFGSNRGTGEQYF. CDR3 in DNA: TGTGCCAGCAGCTTTGGGTCGAATCGGGGTACGGGCGAGCAGTACTTC.

The chain links TRBV6-6 to TRBJ2-2, with D perhaps TRBD1 or TRBD2 (5 bases each). The germline V gene encodes CDR1 MNHNY and CDR2 SVGAGI (reference sequence). V lost 2 bases, J lost 5 bases, and 15 bases lay in between. The CDR3 covers 16 residues. This CDR3 is CASSYPGLAGTGELFF. The CDR3 nucleotides read TGTGCCAGCAGTTACCCTGGCCTAGCAGGGACCGGGGAGCTGTTTTTT.

The CDR3 nucleotides read TGTGCCATCGGCACAGGGGGCAAGGATGAAAAACTGTTTTTT. Its translation is CAIGTGGKDEKLFF. V and J are TRBV10-3 and TRBJ1-4; the match to TRBD1 covers 9 bases. Germline CDR1 and CDR2: ENHRY and SYGVKD. The CDR3 loop spans 14 amino acids. The J segment lost 6 bases and the V segment lost 8 bases, leaving 7 bases of the junction unmatched.